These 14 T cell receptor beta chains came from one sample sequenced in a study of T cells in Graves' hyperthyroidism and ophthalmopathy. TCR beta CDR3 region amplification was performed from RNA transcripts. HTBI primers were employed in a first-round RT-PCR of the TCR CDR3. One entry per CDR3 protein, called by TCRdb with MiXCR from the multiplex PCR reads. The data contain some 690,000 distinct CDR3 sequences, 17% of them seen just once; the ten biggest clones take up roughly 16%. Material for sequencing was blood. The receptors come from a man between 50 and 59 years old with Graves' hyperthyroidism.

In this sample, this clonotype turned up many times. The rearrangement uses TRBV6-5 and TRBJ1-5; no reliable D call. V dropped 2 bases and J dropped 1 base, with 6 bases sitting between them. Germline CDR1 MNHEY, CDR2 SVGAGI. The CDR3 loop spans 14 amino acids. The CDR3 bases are TGTGCCAGCAGTTACGTTAGCAGCAATCAGCCCCAGCATTTT. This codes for CASSYVSSNQPQHF.

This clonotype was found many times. The CDR3 is CAWRNSRDTQETQYF. CDR3 nucleotide sequence: TGTGCCTGGAGAAATTCCCGGGACACCCAAGAGACCCAGTACTTC. The chain carries TRBV30 and TRBJ2-5; D is perhaps TRBD1 (6 bases). The V gene lost 3 bases and the J gene lost 1 base, with 15 bases spanning the gap. This CDR3 has 15 amino acids. Germline values: CDR1 GTSNPN, CDR2 SVGIG (reference sequence).

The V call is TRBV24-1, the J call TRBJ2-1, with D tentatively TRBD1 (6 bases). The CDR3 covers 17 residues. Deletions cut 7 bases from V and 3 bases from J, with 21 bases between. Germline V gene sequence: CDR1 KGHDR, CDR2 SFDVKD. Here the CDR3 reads CATSDVVGGEGYNEQFF. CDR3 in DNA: TGTGCCACCAGCGATGTGGTAGGGGGAGAGGGCTACAATGAGCAGTTCTTC.

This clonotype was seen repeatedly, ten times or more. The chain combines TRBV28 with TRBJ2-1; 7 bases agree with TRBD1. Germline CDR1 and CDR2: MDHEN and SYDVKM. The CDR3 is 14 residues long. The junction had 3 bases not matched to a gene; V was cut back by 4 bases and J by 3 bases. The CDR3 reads CASSSQGDYNEQFF. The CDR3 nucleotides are TGTGCCAGCAGTTCCCAGGGGGACTACAATGAGCAGTTCTTC.

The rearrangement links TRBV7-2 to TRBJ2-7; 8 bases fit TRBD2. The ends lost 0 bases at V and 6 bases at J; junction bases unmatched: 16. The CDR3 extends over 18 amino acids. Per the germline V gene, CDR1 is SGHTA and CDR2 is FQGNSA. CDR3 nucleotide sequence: TGTGCCAGCAGCTTAGCTAGCGGGACGTACCTTCACTACGCCGAGCAGTACTTC. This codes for CASSLASGTYLHYAEQYF. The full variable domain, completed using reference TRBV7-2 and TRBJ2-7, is GAGVSQSPSNKVTEKGKDVELRCDPISGHTALYWYRQSLGQGLEFLIYFQGNSAPDKSGLPSDRFSAERTGGSVSTLTIQRTQQEDSAVYLCASSLASGTYLHYAEQYFGPGTRLTVT.

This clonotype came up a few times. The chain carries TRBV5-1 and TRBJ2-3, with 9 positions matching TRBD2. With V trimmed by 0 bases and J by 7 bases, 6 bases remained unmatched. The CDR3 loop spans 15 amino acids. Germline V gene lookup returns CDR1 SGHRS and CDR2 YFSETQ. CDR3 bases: TGCGCCAGCAGCTTGGGGGGACTAGCTTACAATACGCAGTATTTT. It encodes CASSLGGLAYNTQYF.

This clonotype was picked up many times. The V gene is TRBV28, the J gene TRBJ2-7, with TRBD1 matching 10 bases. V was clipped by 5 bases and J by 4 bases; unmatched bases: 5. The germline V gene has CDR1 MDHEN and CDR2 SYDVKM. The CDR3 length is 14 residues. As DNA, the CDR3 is TGTGCCAGCAGTGGGGTGGACAGGGGGTACGAGCAGTACTTC. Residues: CASSGVDRGYEQYF.

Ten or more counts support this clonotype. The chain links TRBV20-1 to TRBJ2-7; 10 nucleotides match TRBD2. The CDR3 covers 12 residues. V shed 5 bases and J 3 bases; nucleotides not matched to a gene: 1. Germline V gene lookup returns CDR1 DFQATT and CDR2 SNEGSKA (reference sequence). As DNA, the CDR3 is TGCAGTGCTCCTAGCGGGAGCTACGAGCAGTACTTC. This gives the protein CSAPSGSYEQYF.

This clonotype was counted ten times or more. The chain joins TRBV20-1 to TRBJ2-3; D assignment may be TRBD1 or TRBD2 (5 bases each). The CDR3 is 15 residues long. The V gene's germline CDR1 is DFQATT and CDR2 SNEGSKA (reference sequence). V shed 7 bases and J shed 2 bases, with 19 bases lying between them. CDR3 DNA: TGCAGTGTTCCCTCGGGGCGCCTTTACACAGATACGCAGTATTTT. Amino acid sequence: CSVPSGRLYTDTQYF.

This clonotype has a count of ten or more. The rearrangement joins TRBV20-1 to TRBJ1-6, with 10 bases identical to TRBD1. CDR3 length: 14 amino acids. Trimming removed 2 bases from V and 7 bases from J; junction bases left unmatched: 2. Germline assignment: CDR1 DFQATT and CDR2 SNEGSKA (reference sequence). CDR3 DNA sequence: TGCAGTGCTAGACGACAGGGGGCGAATTCACCCCTCCACTTT. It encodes CSARRQGANSPLHF.

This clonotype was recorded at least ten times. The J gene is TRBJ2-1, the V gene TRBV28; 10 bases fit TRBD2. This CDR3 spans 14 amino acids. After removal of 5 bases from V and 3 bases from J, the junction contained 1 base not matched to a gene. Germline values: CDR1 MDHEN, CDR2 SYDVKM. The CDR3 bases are TGTGCCAGCAGTCCTAGCGGGGGCTACAATGAGCAGTTCTTC. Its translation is CASSPSGGYNEQFF.

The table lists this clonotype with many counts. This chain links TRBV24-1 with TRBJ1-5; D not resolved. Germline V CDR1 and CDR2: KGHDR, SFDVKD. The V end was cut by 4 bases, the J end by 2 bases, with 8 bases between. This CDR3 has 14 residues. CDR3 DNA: TGTGCCACCAGTGACCGTTCCGGCAATCAGCCCCAGCATTTT. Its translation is CATSDRSGNQPQHF.

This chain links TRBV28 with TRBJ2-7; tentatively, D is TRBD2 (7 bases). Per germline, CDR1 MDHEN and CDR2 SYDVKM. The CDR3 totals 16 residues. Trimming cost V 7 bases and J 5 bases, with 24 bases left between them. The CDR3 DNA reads TGTGCCAGCACTTCCCATCGGGGGGCGCTTTTCGACGAGCAGTACTTC. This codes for CASTSHRGALFDEQYF.

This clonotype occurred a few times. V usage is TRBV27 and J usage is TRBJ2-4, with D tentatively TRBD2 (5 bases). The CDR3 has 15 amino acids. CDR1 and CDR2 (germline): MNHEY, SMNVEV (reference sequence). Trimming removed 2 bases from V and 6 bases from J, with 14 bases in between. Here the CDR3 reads CASSLTRAWGNIQYF. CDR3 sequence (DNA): TGTGCCAGCAGTTTAACGAGGGCATGGGGAAACATTCAGTACTTC.